Listed below are T cell receptor beta chains from one sample, sequenced in a study of response to subunit inactivated influenza vaccine. One entry per CDR3 protein results from TCRdb running MiXCR on the RT-PCR reads. Here the sample spans roughly 700,000 distinct CDR3 sequences, over 11% being singletons. The sample consisted of PBMCs from blood, taken 14 to 15 days before vaccination. Source of these receptors: a man aged 45-65 years who received an inactivated influenza vaccine. CDR3s include the opening cysteine and the closing phenylalanine or tryptophan. A D gene is named only where the DNA matches it firmly. Rows give clone size only sometimes, using once, few, many, or a class for an expanded clone.

v_call	d_call	clone_size	j_call	cdr3_nt	cdr3_aa
TRBV5-1	NA	few	TRBJ2-2	TGCGCCAGCAGGGATCCGTTTTTGGACACCGGGGAGCTGTTTTTT	CASRDPFLDTGELFF
TRBV7-2	TRBD1	NA	TRBJ2-2	TGTGCCAGCAGCTCGGACAGGACCGGGGAGCTGTTTTTT	CASSSDRTGELFF
TRBV28	NA	NA	TRBJ2-7	TGTGCCAGCAGTCAACAGGGGAGGAAATACGAGCAGTACTTC	CASSQQGRKYEQYF
TRBV25-1	TRBD2	few	TRBJ2-3	TGTGCCAGCAGTCAACTAGCGCTTAGCACAGATACGCAGTATTTT	CASSQLALSTDTQYF
TRBV3-1	TRBD2	few	TRBJ2-7	TGTGCCAGCAGCCACCTCGGAGCGGGAGGGCTGAACGAGCAGTACTTC	CASSHLGAGGLNEQYF
TRBV19	NA	few	TRBJ2-1	TGTGCCAGTAGTATATGGGGAAGCTACAATGAGCAGTTCTTC	CASSIWGSYNEQFF
TRBV4-2	TRBD2	NA	TRBJ2-3	TGTGCCAGCAGCCAAGGTGATAGCGGGGGGGTGACAGATACGCAGTATTTT	CASSQGDSGGVTDTQYF
TRBV20-1	NA	NA	TRBJ2-1	TGCAGTGCTCCTAACCGACAGAGGGGTAACAATGAGCAGTTCTTC	CSAPNRQRGNNEQFF
TRBV20-1	NA	few	TRBJ2-1	TGCAGTGCACTGAGATTACGGAGGGGGGAGCACAATGAGCAGTTCTTC	CSALRLRRGEHNEQFF
TRBV15	NA	many	TRBJ2-7	TGTGCCACCAGCAGAGATCTAGGAATACACCCGTACTTC	CATSRDLGIHPYF
TRBV6-2/TRBV6-3	NA	NA	TRBJ2-7	TGTGCCAGCAGTCCCCCCGGGGCAGGGTTGTACGAGCAGTACTTC	CASSPPGAGLYEQYF
TRBV6-1	NA	few	TRBJ2-1	TGTGCCAGCAACTCCCTTGACAGAAACAATGAGCAGTTCTTC	CASNSLDRNNEQFF
TRBV15	NA	NA	TRBJ2-3	TGTGCCACCAGCGGACCCCTGCGGGACCTACCATATACGCAGTATTTT	CATSGPLRDLPYTQYF
TRBV3-1	NA	many	TRBJ2-4	TGTGCCAGCAGCCAAATACCCCGAGGGGCCACGTCTTTAGCCAAAAACATTCAGTACTTC	CASSQIPRGATSLAKNIQYF
TRBV5-8	NA	many	TRBJ1-4	TGTGCCAGCAGCTTCTCGGACAAGGGTGAAAAACTGTTTTTT	CASSFSDKGEKLFF
TRBV11-2	NA	NA	TRBJ1-4	TGTGCCAGCAGCTTAGATCTTGGGACAAAACTGTTTTTT	CASSLDLGTKLFF
TRBV4-2	NA	NA	TRBJ2-2	TGTGCCAGCAGCCAAGAATGGGGGAACACCGGGGAGCTGTTTTTT	CASSQEWGNTGELFF
TRBV20-1	NA	few	TRBJ1-2	TGCAGTGCTAGAGATCGCATCACTGGTGGCTACACCTTC	CSARDRITGGYTF
TRBV18	NA	NA	TRBJ1-4	TGTGCCAGCTCACACCGGCTTAATGAAAAACTGTTTTTT	CASSHRLNEKLFF
TRBV10-3	NA	NA	TRBJ2-2	TGTGCCATCAGATTAACACCCGAGGGGACCGGGGAGCTGTTTTTT	CAIRLTPEGTGELFF
TRBV6-2/TRBV6-3	NA	few	TRBJ2-6	TGTGCCAGCAGCCCTCCTAGAGTTATGAGCTCTGGGGCCAACGTCCTGACTTTC	CASSPPRVMSSGANVLTF
TRBV5-1	NA	many	TRBJ2-5	TGCGCCAGCAGCTTGGCGGGGATGGGGACCCAGTACTTC	CASSLAGMGTQYF
TRBV29-1	NA	few	TRBJ1-2	TGCAGCGTTGAAAATCTGCGCGCCTATGGCTACACCTTC	CSVENLRAYGYTF
TRBV7-2	NA	NA	TRBJ2-1	TGTGCCAGCAGCTTAGAACGATTCTCCTACAATGAGCAGTTCTTC	CASSLERFSYNEQFF
TRBV6-5	TRBD1	many	TRBJ1-2	TGTGCCAGCAGTTACTGGGACCGGGACAGGAACCTCTATGGCTACACCTTC	CASSYWDRDRNLYGYTF
TRBV20-1	NA	NA	TRBJ1-1	TGCAGTGGTTCGACAGCTTCCAACACTGAAGCTTTCTTT	CSGSTASNTEAFF
TRBV6-6	NA	NA	TRBJ2-7	TGTGCCAGCAGTCTCCAGTGGGGCAACGAGCAGTACTTC	CASSLQWGNEQYF
TRBV14	NA	few	TRBJ2-7	TGTGCCAGCAGCCAAGCGGTAGAGCAGTACTTC	CASSQAVEQYF
TRBV6-2/TRBV6-3	NA	few	TRBJ2-2	TGTGCCAGCTGTCGGGGCGTCGCGAACACCGGGGAGCTGTTTTTT	CASCRGVANTGELFF
TRBV7-9	TRBD2	many	TRBJ2-7	TGTGCCAGCAACCCAGGACTAGCTCGCTACGAGCAGTACTTC	CASNPGLARYEQYF
TRBV5-1	TRBD2	many	TRBJ2-3	TGCGCCAGCAGCTTGGTCCTAGCGGGGGGAAGCACAGATACGCAGTATTTT	CASSLVLAGGSTDTQYF